In its sample, the clone carrying this T cell receptor beta chain was seen many times. What it binds is not known. This sample was included in a study of CD8+CD57+ T cells in acquired aplastic anemia. For the study at large: The DNA of sorted CD4+ and CD8+ cells averaged approximately 2.9 ug.

General study findings and limits: Patients showed no significant difference from controls in CD8+ Simpson's diversity. The study identified almost 30 CD8+ CDR3 sequences shared by patients and controls.

The V gene end was trimmed by 0 bases and the J gene end by 4 bases; junction bases not matched to a gene: 6. Germline loops: CDR1 LGHNA, CDR2 YNFKEQ. The CDR3 consists of 17 residues. Genomic DNA, serving as template, underwent TCR beta VDJ and CDR3 profiling. TCRdb processed the reads anew with MiXCR; each CDR3 protein has one entry. The top ten clones hold around 2.7% of a sample with some 180,000 distinct CDR3 sequences, approximately 45% of them seen once. Sequencing input: sorted CD4+, CD8+, or CD8+CD57+ T cells (not recorded which) from PBMCs. The rearrangement links TRBV4-2 to TRBJ2-3; 11 nucleotides line up with TRBD2. The TCR was taken from a human donor in good health. CDR3 sequence reads: CASSQDRLAGGADTQYF. CDR3 DNA sequence: TGTGCCAGCAGCCAAGATCGGCTAGCGGGAGGTGCAGATACGCAGTATTTT.